This T cell receptor (beta chain) is from a study of neurological immune-mediated disorders (dated by TCRdb to the late 2010s). Regarding the complete study: The study compared peripheral blood TCR-beta repertoires of HTLV-I-associated myelopathy (HAM/TSP) patients, multiple sclerosis patients and healthy controls using UMI-based sequencing. Longitudinal samples, technical triplicates and paired sorted CD4+ and CD8+ T-cell subsets, alongside PBMC samples, were included among the roughly 100 TCR-beta libraries. The cohort was made up of approximately 65 subjects, consisting of some 14 HAM/TSP patients, around 35 multiple sclerosis patients and around 20 healthy controls. Here is what the overall study found, with its caveats: TCR clonal expansion was highest in HAM/TSP patients and lowest in MS patients, with MS patients falling below even healthy controls. Expanded clones from different subjects shared no identical CDR3 amino acid sequences, which suggests that TCR-beta repertoires were private in all groups.

Deletion took 7 bases off V and 4 bases off J, with a span of 7 bases between the germline ends. The CDR3 goes from the cysteine to the phenylalanine over 11 residues. Only the CDR3 DNA stays, 33 bases, in frame from base 1. The germline V gene sets CDR1 to SGHRS and CDR2 to YFSETQ. cDNA synthesis used template-switch 5'RACE with a primer carrying a 10-nucleotide random unique molecular identifier tagging each TCR transcript. Each sequencing run produced over 190 million TCR-beta sequences covering 15-18 subjects. The RNeasy kit was used for extraction of total RNA. The KAPA Real-time Library Amplification kit was used to amplify TCR-beta VDJ regions with primers targeting the TCR constant region and the 5'RACE anchor. A first PCR added sample indexes and Illumina adaptors, and a second PCR then raised library yield. After Ampure bead purification, the roughly 650 bp TCR product was size-selected on a 2% E-gel SizeSelection system. Before pooling, library quality was checked on a Bioanalyzer, concentration was measured with Qubit, and libraries were quantified with the Kapa Library Quantification kit. Paired-end 2 x 150 bp sequencing of the libraries was performed on an Illumina HiSeq 2500. To increase sequence diversity, roughly 23-30% phiX was spiked into each library pool. Concerning the study's data processing: The UMI-based MiGEC pipeline processed quality-filtered reads and removed over 85% of raw TCR sequences during error correction. IMGT germline references were used for aligning VDJ genes, and each clonotype was defined as a unique CDR3 amino acid sequence together with its V-J genes. Clonal expansion, Shannon diversity and CDR3 relatedness (CalcPairwiseDistances, ClusterSamples) were evaluated with VDJtools, and phylogenetic trees were built with CLCbio workbench. Expanded clones were defined as having at least 8 unique UMIs, based on coefficient-of-variation modelling across technical triplicates. In TCRdb, the public reads were trimmed at Q25 with fastp and aligned with MiXCR, with productive beta chains retained. Rows with a matching CDR3 protein are joined into one entry that keeps the most common DNA and genes. TCRdb assigned the V and J calls; the authors' analysis was not used. The sample profile shows approximately 77,000 distinct CDR3 sequences; about 9.4% of them were found once. Clones ranked in the top ten supply 1.7% of the sample.

The healthy controls were volunteers from a blood bank in Maryland, USA. Libraries from unsorted PBMCs were made from 2 million PBMCs kept in RNAlater at -80 degrees C until RNA extraction. Peripheral blood was subjected to Ficoll-Hypaque density gradient centrifugation to isolate PBMCs, which were then cryopreserved in liquid nitrogen. Ten or more counts support this clonotype. Its target antigen remains unknown. No base quality values were provided; no much bigger clone lies one nucleotide off. The V and J genes are TRBV5-1 and TRBJ2-3; no D gene is confidently identified. The sequence was obtained from a man in his fifties or sixties in good health. Sequenced sample: PBMCs. The CDR3 reads as follows: CASYHSDTQYF. The DNA is TGCGCCAGCTACCACTCAGATACGCAGTATTTT.